This T cell receptor beta chain was identified during a study of Ad26.COV2.S vaccination and SARS-CoV-2 variants (dated by TCRdb to about 2021). With regard to the full study: Vaccine-arm donors came from COV1001, a multicentre, randomized, double-blind, placebo-controlled phase I-IIa trial of Ad26.COV2.S in healthy adults. Ad26.COV2.S was administered intramuscularly at 5 x 10^10 or 1 x 10^11 viral particles, either as a single shot or as two shots given 56 days apart. TCRbeta repertoire sequencing served as the tool for gauging how specific and how broad the SARS-CoV-2-reactive T cell receptors were following Ad26.COV2.S vaccination. The TCR-sequenced set comprised approximately 30 samples: about 19 Ad26.COV2.S vaccine recipients, 5 placebo recipients and 8 SARS-CoV-2 convalescent individuals. Participants in the trial were split at random into five groups of five each, receiving low-dose or high-dose Ad26.COV2.S once or twice, or else placebo on both occasions. Throughout the experiments and outcome assessment, investigators stayed blinded to trial group allocation. Study-level results and caveats: After vaccination, spike-specific CD8+ and CD4+ T cell responses were reported to show substantial breadth. Compared with placebo recipients, Ad26.COV2.S recipients showed higher spike-specific TCR breadth (P = 0.0014). The study was not powered to compare responses between vaccine doses or regimens. According to the authors, total T cell responses may have been underestimated by the TCR breadth and depth analyses. Comparable non-spike TCR breadth was observed between vaccine and placebo recipients, consistent with only spike being contained in the vaccine.

This sample's treatment or condition label indicates: around 19 received Ad26.COV2.S at low or high dose, single or two shots; about 5 received placebo; per-sample allocation not given. Repertoires of vaccine and placebo recipients were sequenced from samples collected on day 63 after the first injection. Between 29 July and 7 August 2020, Cohort 1b enrolled fewer than 30 adults aged 18-55 years at one site in Boston, USA. Ad26.COV2.S was a replication-incompetent adenovirus type 26 vector expressing a prefusion-stabilized SARS-CoV-2 spike protein from the original Wuhan strain. CDR1 and CDR2 are read off the germline V gene as KGHSH and LQKENI. Measured from the cysteine to the phenylalanine, the CDR3 is 14 residues long. The DNA shown is the 42-base CDR3, in frame from base 1. A distance of 11 bases separates the germline ends of V and J, which lose 1 base and 6 bases respectively. Concerning this clone: Its antigen is not yet known. No much larger clone exists at a distance of one base, and base qualities are not known.

TCRbeta CDR3 regions were sequenced with the immunoSEQ Assay. After extraction, genomic DNA underwent amplification by bias-controlled multiplex PCR, followed by high-throughput sequencing. The original pipeline was this. To quantify the absolute abundance of each unique TCRbeta CDR3 region, sequences were collapsed and filtered. Usable DNA was measured by amplifying reference genes present in all nucleated cells, and TCRbeta template counts were normalized to that usable DNA to estimate T cell fraction. Repertoire TCRs were annotated as SARS-CoV-2-specific when V gene, CDR3 amino acid sequence and J gene were exactly matched to a known reactive TCR set. The reference SARS-CoV-2 TCR set was obtained from MIRA and was filtered for enrichment in COVID-19-positive ImmuneCODE repertoires, whereby public or cross-reactive TCRs were removed. Using the MIRA antigens, annotated TCRs were further analysed by specific ORF or by position within an ORF. Breadth was defined as annotated unique rearrangements over total unique productive rearrangements; depth was the summed frequency of those rearrangements. Group comparisons of TCR breadth used two-sided Wilcoxon rank-sum tests. The immuneACCESS repertoire file appears here via TCRdb, limited to in-frame rearrangements. These files lack a portion of the clones; in checked studies, under half of the deficit traces to unresolved V genes, and the cause of the others is not known. The DNA gave D and trimming, while V, J and clone size come from that table. This sample comprises 400,000 to 450,000 clones, about 90% of them detected only once. The ten largest clones add up to around 1.7% of the sample.

This receptor was obtained from a person between 18 and 59 years old who received the Ad26.COV2.S COVID-19 vaccine or a placebo. The source material was peripheral blood, sampled in a trial of Ad26.COV2.S vaccine versus placebo. The chain is encoded by TRBV18 joined to TRBJ2-3; no D gene can be assigned with confidence. This receptor carries the CDR3 CASSPLPEMDTQYF. The DNA reads as follows: TGTGCCAGCTCACCACTCCCCGAAATGGATACGCAGTATTTT.